This T cell receptor beta chain originates from a study of PD-L1 blockade in urothelial cancer. The data were produced by immunoSEQ multiplex PCR, yet TCRdb's version contains in-frame clones alone and is incomplete. The sample has under 95,000 clones; around 83% are singletons. Germline trimming cut 3 bases from V and 2 bases from J; bases unmatched to any gene: 2. This CDR3 is 13 amino acids long. Germline loops: CDR1 SQVTM, CDR2 ANQGSEA. Documented time point: pretreatment peripheral blood. Study outcomes and limitations: Expansion of tumor-associated blood clones at 3 weeks was greater in durable-benefit patients.

In the case of this clone: Its antigen is unidentified.

The chain joins TRBV29-1 to TRBJ1-2; 8 nucleotides align to TRBD1. This material consisted of PBMCs, taken around atezolizumab (anti-PD-L1) treatment. The source is a man aged 60 to 69 with urothelial cancer. In DNA, the CDR3 is TGCAGCGTTGATGGACAGGGAAACTATGGCTACACCTTC. The encoded protein is CSVDGQGNYGYTF.